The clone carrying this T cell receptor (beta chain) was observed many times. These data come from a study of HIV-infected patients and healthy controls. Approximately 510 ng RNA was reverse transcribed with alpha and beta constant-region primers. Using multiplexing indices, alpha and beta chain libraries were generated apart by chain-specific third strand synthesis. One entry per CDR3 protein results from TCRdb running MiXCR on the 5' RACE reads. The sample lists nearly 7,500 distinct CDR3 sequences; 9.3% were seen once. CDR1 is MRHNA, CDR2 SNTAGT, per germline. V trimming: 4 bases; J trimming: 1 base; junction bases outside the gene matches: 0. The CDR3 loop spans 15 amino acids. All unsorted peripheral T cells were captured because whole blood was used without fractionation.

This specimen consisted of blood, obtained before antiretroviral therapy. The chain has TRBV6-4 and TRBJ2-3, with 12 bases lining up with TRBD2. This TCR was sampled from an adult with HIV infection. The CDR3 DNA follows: TGTGCCAGCAGTGGGACTAGCGGGGGCACAGATACGCAGTATTTT. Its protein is CASSGTSGGTDTQYF.